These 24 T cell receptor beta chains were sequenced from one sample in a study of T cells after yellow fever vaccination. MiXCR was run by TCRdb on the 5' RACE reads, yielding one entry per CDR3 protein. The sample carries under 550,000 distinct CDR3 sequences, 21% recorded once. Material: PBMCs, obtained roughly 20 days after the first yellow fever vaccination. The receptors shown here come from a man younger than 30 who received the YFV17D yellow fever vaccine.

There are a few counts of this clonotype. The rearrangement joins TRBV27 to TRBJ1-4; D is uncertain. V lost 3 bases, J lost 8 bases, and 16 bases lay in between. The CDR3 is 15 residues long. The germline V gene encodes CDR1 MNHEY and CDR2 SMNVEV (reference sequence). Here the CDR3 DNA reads TGTGCCAGCAGTTTGCCCCAGGCGCAGTACGAAAAACTGTTTTTT. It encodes CASSLPQAQYEKLFF.

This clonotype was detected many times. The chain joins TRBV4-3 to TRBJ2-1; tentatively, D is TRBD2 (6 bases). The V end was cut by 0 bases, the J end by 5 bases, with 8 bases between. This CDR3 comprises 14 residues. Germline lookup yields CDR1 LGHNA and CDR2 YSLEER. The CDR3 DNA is TGCGCCAGCAGCCAAGAAGGGAGGCACAATGAGCAGTTCTTC. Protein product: CASSQEGRHNEQFF.

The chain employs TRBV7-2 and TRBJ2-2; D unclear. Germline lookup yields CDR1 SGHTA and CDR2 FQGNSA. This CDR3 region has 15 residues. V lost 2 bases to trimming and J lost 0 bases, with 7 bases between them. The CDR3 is CASSLRVANTGELFF. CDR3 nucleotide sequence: TGTGCCAGCAGCTTAAGGGTCGCGAACACCGGGGAGCTGTTTTTT.

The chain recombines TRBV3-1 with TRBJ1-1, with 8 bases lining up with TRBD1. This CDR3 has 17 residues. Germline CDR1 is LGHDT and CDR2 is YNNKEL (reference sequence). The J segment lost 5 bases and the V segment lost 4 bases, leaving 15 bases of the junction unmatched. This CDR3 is CASSLLGGRGRRTEAFF. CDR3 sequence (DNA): TGTGCCAGCAGCCTACTGGGGGGCAGGGGGCGCAGAACTGAAGCTTTCTTT.

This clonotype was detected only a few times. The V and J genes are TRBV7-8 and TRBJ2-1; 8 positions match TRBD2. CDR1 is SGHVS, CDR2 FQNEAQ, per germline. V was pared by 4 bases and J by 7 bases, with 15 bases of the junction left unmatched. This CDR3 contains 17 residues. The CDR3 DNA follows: TGTGCCAGCAGCTGGGTGGGAGCGGGGGACTTTGTGAATGAGCAGTTCTTC. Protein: CASSWVGAGDFVNEQFF.

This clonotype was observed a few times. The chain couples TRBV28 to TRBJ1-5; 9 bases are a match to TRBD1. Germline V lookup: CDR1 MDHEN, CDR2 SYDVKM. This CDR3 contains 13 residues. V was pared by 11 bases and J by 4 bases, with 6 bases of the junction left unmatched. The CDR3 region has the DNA TGTGCCGGAGGACAGGGGCCGAATCAGCCCCAGCATTTT. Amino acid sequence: CAGGQGPNQPQHF. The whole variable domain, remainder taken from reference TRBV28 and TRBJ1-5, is DVKVTQSSRYLVKRTGEKVFLECVQDMDHENMFWYRQDPGLGLRLIYFSYDVKMKEKGDIPEGYSVSREKKERFSLILESASTNQTSMYLCAGGQGPNQPQHFGDGTRLSIL.

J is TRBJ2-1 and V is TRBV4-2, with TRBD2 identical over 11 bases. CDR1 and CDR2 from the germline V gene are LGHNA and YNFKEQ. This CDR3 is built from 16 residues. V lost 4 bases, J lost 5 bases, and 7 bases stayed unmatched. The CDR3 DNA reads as TGTGCCAGCAGCCGGATTAGCGGGGGGGCACACAATGAGCAGTTCTTC. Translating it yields CASSRISGGAHNEQFF.

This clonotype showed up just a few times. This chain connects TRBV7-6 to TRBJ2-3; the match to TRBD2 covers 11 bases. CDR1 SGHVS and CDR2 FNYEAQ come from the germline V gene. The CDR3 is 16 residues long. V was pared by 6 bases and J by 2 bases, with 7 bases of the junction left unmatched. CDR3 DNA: TGTGCCAGCAGTTTCGTAGCGGGGGGGATCACAGATACGCAGTATTTT. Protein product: CASSFVAGGITDTQYF.

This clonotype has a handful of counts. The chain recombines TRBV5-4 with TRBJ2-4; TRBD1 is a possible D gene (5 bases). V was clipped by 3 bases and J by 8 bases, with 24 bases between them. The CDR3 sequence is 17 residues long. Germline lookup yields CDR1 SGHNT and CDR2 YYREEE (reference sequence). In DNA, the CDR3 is TGTGCCAGCAGCTCAGGGCGAAAGGGCCTCTTTCAGGACATTCAGTACTTC. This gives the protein CASSSGRKGLFQDIQYF.

The CDR3 loop reads CASRLSMGAGELFF. Written as DNA, the CDR3 is TGTGCCAGCAGGCTTAGTATGGGGGCCGGGGAGCTGTTTTTT. The rearrangement links TRBV7-2 to TRBJ2-2; D tentatively fits TRBD1 or TRBD2 (5 bases each). Germline CDR1 is SGHTA and CDR2 is FQGNSA. V was pared by 6 bases and J by 6 bases, with 14 bases between. This CDR3 has 14 residues.

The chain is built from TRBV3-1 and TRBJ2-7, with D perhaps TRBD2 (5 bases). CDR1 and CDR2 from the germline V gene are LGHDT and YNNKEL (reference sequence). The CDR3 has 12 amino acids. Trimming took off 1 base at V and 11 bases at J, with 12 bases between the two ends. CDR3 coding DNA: TGTGCCAGCAGCCAAGGGAGGAATAGAAAGTACTTC. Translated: CASSQGRNRKYF.

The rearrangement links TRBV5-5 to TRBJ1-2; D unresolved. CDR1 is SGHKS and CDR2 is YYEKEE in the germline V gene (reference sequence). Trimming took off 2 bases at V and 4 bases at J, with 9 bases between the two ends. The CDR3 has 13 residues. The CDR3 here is CASSFTETYGYTF. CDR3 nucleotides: TGTGCCAGCAGCTTTACAGAGACCTATGGCTACACCTTC.

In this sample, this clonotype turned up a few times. CDR3 DNA: TGTGCCAGCAGCTCAACCCTGGGACGGGATAACTCCTACGAGCAGTACTTC. This codes for CASSSTLGRDNSYEQYF. The rearrangement joins TRBV7-9 to TRBJ2-7, with D perhaps being TRBD1 or TRBD2 (5 bases each). The V gene's germline CDR1 is SEHNR and CDR2 FQNEAQ (reference sequence). This CDR3 has 17 amino acids. V dropped 4 bases and J dropped 0 bases, with 19 bases sitting between them.

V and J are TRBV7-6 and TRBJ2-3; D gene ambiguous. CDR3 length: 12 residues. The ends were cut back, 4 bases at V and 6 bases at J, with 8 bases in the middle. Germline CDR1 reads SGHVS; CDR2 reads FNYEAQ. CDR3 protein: CASSSNQDTQYF. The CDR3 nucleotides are TGTGCCAGCAGCTCTAACCAGGATACGCAGTATTTT. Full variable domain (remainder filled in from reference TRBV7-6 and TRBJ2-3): GAGVSQSPRYKVTKRGQDVALRCDPISGHVSLYWYRQALGQGPEFLTYFNYEAQQDKSGLPNDRFSAERPEGSISTLTIQRTEQRDSAMYRCASSSNQDTQYFGPGTRLTVL.

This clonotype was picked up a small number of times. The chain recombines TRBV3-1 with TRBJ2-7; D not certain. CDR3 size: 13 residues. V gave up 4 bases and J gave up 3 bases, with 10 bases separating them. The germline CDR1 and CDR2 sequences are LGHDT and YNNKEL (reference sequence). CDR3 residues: CASSPTEGYEQYV. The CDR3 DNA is TGTGCCAGCAGCCCTACTGAAGGCTACGAGCAGTACGTC.

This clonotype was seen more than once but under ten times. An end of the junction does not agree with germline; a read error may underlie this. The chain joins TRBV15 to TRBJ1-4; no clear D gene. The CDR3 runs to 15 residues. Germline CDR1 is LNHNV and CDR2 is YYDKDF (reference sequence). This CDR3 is CATSREEDPKEKLFF. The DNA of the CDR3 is TGTGCCACCAGCAGAGAGGAGGATCCTAAGGAAAAACTGTTTTTT.

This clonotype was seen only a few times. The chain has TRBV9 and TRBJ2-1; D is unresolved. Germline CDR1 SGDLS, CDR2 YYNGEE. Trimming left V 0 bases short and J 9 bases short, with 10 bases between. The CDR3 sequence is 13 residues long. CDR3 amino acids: CASSVARAGEQFF. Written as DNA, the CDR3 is TGTGCCAGCAGCGTAGCTAGGGCAGGTGAGCAGTTCTTC. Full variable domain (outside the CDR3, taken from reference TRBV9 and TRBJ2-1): DSGVTQTPKHLITATGQRVTLRCSPRSGDLSVYWYQQSLDQGLQFLIQYYNGEERAKGNILERFSAQQFPDLHSELNLSSLELGDSALYFCASSVARAGEQFFGPGTRLTVL.

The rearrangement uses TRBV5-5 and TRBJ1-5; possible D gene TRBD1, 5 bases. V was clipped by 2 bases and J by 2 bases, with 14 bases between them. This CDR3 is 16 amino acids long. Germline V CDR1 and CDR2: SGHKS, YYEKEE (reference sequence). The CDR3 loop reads CASSFWGMSGNQPQHF. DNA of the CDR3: TGTGCCAGCAGCTTCTGGGGGATGTCGGGCAATCAGCCCCAGCATTTT.

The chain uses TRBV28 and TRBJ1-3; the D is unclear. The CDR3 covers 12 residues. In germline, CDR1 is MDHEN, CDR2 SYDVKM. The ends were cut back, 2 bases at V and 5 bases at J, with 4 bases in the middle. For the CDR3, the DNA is TGTGCCAGCAGTTTACGGAGAAACACCATATATTTT. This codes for CASSLRRNTIYF.

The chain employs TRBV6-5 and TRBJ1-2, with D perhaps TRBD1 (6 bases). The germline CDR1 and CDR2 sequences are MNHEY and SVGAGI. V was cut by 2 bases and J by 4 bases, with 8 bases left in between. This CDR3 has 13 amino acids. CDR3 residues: CASSYLQGYGYTF. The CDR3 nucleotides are TGTGCCAGCAGTTACCTACAGGGCTATGGCTACACCTTC.

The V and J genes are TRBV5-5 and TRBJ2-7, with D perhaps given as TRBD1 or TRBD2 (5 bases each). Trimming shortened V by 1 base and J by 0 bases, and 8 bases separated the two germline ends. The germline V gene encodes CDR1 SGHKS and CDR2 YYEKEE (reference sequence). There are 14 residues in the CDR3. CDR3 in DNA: TGTGCCAGCAGCTTGTGGGGGAGCTCCTACGAGCAGTACGTC. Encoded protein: CASSLWGSSYEQYV.

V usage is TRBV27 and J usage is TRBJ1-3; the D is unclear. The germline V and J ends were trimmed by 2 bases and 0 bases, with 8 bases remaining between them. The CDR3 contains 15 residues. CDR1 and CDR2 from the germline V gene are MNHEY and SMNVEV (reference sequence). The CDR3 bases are TGTGCCAGCAGTTTACGGCCTTTCTCTGGAAACACCATATATTTT. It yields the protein CASSLRPFSGNTIYF.

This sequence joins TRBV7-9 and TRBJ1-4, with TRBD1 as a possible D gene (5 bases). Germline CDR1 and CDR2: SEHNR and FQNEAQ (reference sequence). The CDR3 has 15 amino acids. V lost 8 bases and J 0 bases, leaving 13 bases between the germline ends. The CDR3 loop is CASWWGNSTNEKLFF. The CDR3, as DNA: TGTGCCAGCTGGTGGGGGAACTCAACTAATGAAAAACTGTTTTTT.

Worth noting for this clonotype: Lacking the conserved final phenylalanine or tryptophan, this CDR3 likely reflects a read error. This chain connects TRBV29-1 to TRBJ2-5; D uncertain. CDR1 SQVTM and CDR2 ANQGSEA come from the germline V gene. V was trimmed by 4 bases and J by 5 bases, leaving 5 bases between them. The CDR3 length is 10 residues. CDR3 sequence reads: CSVVSETQYL. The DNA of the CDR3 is TGCAGCGTTGTGAGCGAGACCCAGTACTTA.